This TCR beta chain appears in the sequencing data of a study of T cells in Graves' hyperthyroidism and ophthalmopathy. Background on the study: Peripheral blood was obtained at initial diagnosis, preceding any treatment. The study's findings and limits: Stable hyperthyroidism was separated from ophthalmopathy by a model based on 13 V-J features. For ophthalmopathy, model prediction preceded onset by a median roughly 6.2 months.

This clonotype was seen ten or more times. What it binds is not known. Trimming took 2 bases from V and 6 from J, leaving 19 bases between them. Per the germline V gene, CDR1 is DFQATT and CDR2 is SNEGSKA (reference sequence). This CDR3 has 15 amino acids. Researchers amplified the TCR beta CDR3 regions from RNA transcripts. During a first-round RT-PCR of the TCR CDR3, the HTBI primer set was used. TCRdb recomputed calls from the multiplex PCR reads with MiXCR, one row per CDR3 protein. The table has 160,000 or so distinct CDR3 sequences, less than 10% seen once. Blood from later-ophthalmopathy patients was taken at first hyperthyroidism diagnosis.

The sample consisted of blood. The chain combines TRBV20-1 with TRBJ1-1; D ambiguous. The sequence derives from a woman in her late teens or twenties with Graves' hyperthyroidism that later progressed to Graves' ophthalmopathy. As DNA, the CDR3 is TGCAGTGCTAGACCTGTCTCCGGGGTTTCGGCTGAAGCTTTCTTT. Translation: CSARPVSGVSAEAFF.